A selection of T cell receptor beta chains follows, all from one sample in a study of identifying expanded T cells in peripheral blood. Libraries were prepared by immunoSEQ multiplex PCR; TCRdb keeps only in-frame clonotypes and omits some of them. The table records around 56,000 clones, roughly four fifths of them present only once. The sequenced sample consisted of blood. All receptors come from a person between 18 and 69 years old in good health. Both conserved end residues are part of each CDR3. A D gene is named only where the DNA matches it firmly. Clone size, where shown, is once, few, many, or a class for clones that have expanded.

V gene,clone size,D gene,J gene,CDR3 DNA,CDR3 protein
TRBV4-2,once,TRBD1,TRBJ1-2,TGTGCCAGCAGCGTCGGGACAGGGGATAACTATGGCTACACCTTC,CASSVGTGDNYGYTF
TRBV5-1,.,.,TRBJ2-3,TGCGCCAGCAGCTTGGCCGGGCAGGGGTCCTTCCCCACAGATACGCAGTATTTT,CASSLAGQGSFPTDTQYF
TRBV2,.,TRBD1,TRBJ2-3,TGTGCCAGCAGTACCGACAGGGGAGTAGGCACGCAGTATTTT,CASSTDRGVGTQYF
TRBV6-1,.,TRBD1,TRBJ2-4,TGTGCCAGCAGTGAATCATCTAGGGGACAGGGACCAGCCAAAAACATTCAGTACTTC,CASSESSRGQGPAKNIQYF
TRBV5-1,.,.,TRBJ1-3,TGCGCCAGCAGCTTGGGTACAGCTGGAAACACCATATATTTT,CASSLGTAGNTIYF
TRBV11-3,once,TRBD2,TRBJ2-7,TGTGCCAGCAGCTTAACGATCCGGACTAGCGCATCCTACGAGCAGTACTTC,CASSLTIRTSASYEQYF
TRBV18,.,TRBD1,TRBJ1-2,TGTGCCAGCTCACTAGGACAGGGCGTCTATGGCTACACCTTC,CASSLGQGVYGYTF
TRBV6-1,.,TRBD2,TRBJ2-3,TGTGCCAGCAGTGAAATCGATACCGGGACTAGGAGTCGGGATACGCAGTATTTT,CASSEIDTGTRSRDTQYF
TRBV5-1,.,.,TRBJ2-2,TGCGCCAGCAGCTTGGCCGTCGGAAGGACCGGGGAGCTGTTTTTT,CASSLAVGRTGELFF
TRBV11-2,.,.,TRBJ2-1,TGTGCCAGCAGCTTACGAGCCCTAGGGGCCTACAATGAGCAGTTCTTC,CASSLRALGAYNEQFF
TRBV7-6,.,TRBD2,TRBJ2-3,TGTGCCAGCAGCTTATCGGGGACTACCGCCCGGGATACGCAGTATTTT,CASSLSGTTARDTQYF
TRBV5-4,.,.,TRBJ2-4,TGTGCCAGCAGCTTGGACAGGGTATGGCCCAAAAACATTCAGTACTTC,CASSLDRVWPKNIQYF
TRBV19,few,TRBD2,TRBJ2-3,TGTGCCAGTAGGGCAAGCGGGAGGGCCTCGTATGGCACAGATACGCAGTATTTT,CASRASGRASYGTDTQYF
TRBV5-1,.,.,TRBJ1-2,TGCGCCAGCAGTTGGGACACCAACTATGGCTACACCTTC,CASSWDTNYGYTF
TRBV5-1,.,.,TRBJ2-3,TGCGCCAGCAGCTTACAGGGCCACACAGATACGCAGTATTTT,CASSLQGHTDTQYF
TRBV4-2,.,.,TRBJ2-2,TGTGCCAGCAGCCAACCCAGTGGATCGAACACCGGGGAGCTGTTTTTT,CASSQPSGSNTGELFF
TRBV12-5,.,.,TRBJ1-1,TGTGCTAGTGGTTTGGGTGGACGGATTGAAGCTTTCTTT,CASGLGGRIEAFF
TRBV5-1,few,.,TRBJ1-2,TGCGCCAGCCAGGCCAGGCCCACCTATGGCTACACCTTC,CASQARPTYGYTF
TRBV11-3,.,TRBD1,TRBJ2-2,TGTGCCAGCAGCCCCAGGGGGCTGGGCACCGGGGAGCTGTTTTTT,CASSPRGLGTGELFF
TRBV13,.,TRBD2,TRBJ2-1,TGTGCCAGCAGCTGGACTAGCGGGCGCGACAATGAGCAGTTCTTC,CASSWTSGRDNEQFF
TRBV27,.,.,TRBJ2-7,TGTGCCAGCAGTTTTTTCCCGGGAAAGGGCTCCGAGCAGTACTTC,CASSFFPGKGSEQYF
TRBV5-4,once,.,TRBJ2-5,TGTGCCAGCAGCCCCCAAACAGGTGGTTGGGAGACCCAGTACTTC,CASSPQTGGWETQYF
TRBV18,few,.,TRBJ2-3,TGTGCCAGCTCACTCGACAATTTAGTCGGAGCGCAGTATTTT,CASSLDNLVGAQYF
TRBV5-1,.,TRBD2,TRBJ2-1,TGCGCCAGCAGCTTTTCCCTAGCGGGAAACAATGAGCAGTTCTTC,CASSFSLAGNNEQFF
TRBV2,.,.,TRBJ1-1,TGTGCCAGCAATATCAGGGGCGGCACTGAAGCTTTCTTT,CASNIRGGTEAFF
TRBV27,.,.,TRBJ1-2,TGTGCCAGCAGTGGGGGGGACTATGGCTACACCTTC,CASSGGDYGYTF
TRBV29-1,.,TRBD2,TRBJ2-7,TGCAGCGTTGTACTAGCGGGAGGGCCTTCAGACGAGCAGTACTTC,CSVVLAGGPSDEQYF
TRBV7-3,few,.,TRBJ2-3,TGTGCCAGCAGCTTAAATCTGGCAGGGGTGGATACGCAGTATTTT,CASSLNLAGVDTQYF
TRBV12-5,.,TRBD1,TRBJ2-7,TGTGCTAGTGGTTTCTCCAGGGGGGGACAGGGAGGGCACGAGCAGTACTTC,CASGFSRGGQGGHEQYF
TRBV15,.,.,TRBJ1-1,TGTGCCACCATTTCGCGTTTAGGGGCGAGGACTGAAGCTTTCTTT,CATISRLGARTEAFF
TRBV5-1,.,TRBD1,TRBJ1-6,TGCGCCAGCAGGGAGGACAGGGCCCATTCACCCCTCCACTTT,CASREDRAHSPLHF
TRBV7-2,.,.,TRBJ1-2,TGTGCCAGCAGCCCTAACGAAGGGACATACTACTATGGCTACACCTTC,CASSPNEGTYYYGYTF
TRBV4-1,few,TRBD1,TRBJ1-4,TGCGCCAGCAGCCAAGCCGGACAGGGGGCTGAAAAACTGTTTTTT,CASSQAGQGAEKLFF
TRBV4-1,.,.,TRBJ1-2,TGCGCCAGCAGCCCCAGGGATACTAACTATGGCTACACCTTC,CASSPRDTNYGYTF
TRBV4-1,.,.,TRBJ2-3,TGCGCCAGCAGCTCCCTCGAGGGGGGGGTAGATACGCAGTATTTT,CASSSLEGGVDTQYF
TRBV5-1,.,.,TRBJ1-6,TGCGCCAGCAGCTTGGCGGCTGGGCTCAATAATTCACCCCTCCACTTT,CASSLAAGLNNSPLHF
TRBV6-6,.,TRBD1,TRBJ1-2,TGTGCCAGCAGTTACAAGGGACAGGGGGACGGCTACACCTTC,CASSYKGQGDGYTF
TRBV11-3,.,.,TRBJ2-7,TGTGCCAGCAGCTTAGTGGACGGCTACGAGCAGTACTTC,CASSLVDGYEQYF
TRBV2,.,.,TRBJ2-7,TGTGCAACGAGTGGGGCCTACGAGCAGTACTTC,CATSGAYEQYF
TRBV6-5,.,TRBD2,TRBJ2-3,TGTGCCAGCAGCCATCTAGCGGGAGGGGGGGATACGCAGTATTTT,CASSHLAGGGDTQYF
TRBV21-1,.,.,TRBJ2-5,TGTGCCAGCAGCAGCAGGGTTAGGGAGACCCAGTACTTC,CASSSRVRETQYF
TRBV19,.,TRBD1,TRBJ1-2,TGTGCCAGTAAGGAAAAGGGGGCCAGCGGCTACACCTTC,CASKEKGASGYTF